This T cell receptor beta chain is drawn from a study of T cells after yellow fever vaccination. TCR cDNA was made by 5'RACE template switching, adding a universal primer site and UMIs. TCRdb called the 5' RACE reads again in MiXCR, with one record for every CDR3 protein. Among 150,000 to 200,000 distinct CDR3 sequences listed, 6.2% were seen once. The CDR3 has 12 residues. Germline assignment: CDR1 SGHAT and CDR2 FQNNGV. V was shortened by 1 base and J by 8 bases, with 8 bases between the two germline ends. This clonotype occurred many times. The antigen is unknown. The study's findings and limits: Across the CD4 and CD8 compartments, a small share of clonotypes was present in both. Abundant contaminating clonotypes from the bulk population could appear in FACS-sorted repertoires. The study found a weaker secondary response that peaked faster, day 5 versus 15.

This chain connects TRBV11-2 to TRBJ1-2; D remains unclear. The material sequenced was CD4+ T cells sorted from PBMCs, taken on the day of the first yellow fever vaccination. The TCR originated in a man between 18 and 29 years old who received the YFV17D yellow fever vaccine. The CDR3 protein is CASSLALAGYTF. The CDR3 DNA sequence: TGTGCCAGCAGCTTAGCCCTCGCGGGCTACACCTTC.